This T cell receptor beta chain was retrieved from a study of beta chain features in type 1 diabetes. Study results and limitations: Any HLA-type effect on TCRB rearrangement remained unresolved here. Comparison showed that naive, central memory and Treg TCRB repertoires appeared more similar among patients than among healthy donors. The study found moderately but significantly shorter TCRB CDR3s in all four CD4+ subsets of Type 1 diabetes patients.

The authors sorted CD4+ naive, central memory, regulatory and stem cell-like memory cells via CD45RO/CCR7/CD25/CD127/CD95/CD27. Note on this clone: Its antigen is not known.

CDR1 is SGDLS and CDR2 is YYNGEE in the germline V gene. V was pared by 0 bases and J by 7 bases, with 8 bases between. The CDR3 is 14 residues long. Sequenced material consisted of expressed TCRB transcripts (all of the isolated RNA was reverse transcribed). Roughly 3.6 million reads, on average, came from each naive, central memory and regulatory T cell sample. The repertoire was sequenced with immunoSEQ multiplex PCR; TCRdb's copy has only in-frame clones and lacks some. The table shows 200,000 to 250,000 clones, with approximately 15% occurring only once. The sequencing sample was made of naive CD4+ T cells from blood. The chain uses TRBV9 and TRBJ1-6; tentatively, D is TRBD1 (5 bases). The clonotype was recovered from a man aged 25 to 40 with type 1 diabetes. Here the CDR3 reads CASSVGRGNSPLHF. As DNA, the CDR3 is TGTGCCAGCAGCGTAGGGCGGGGGAATTCACCCCTCCACTTT.